This TCR beta chain was found in a study of T cells after yellow fever vaccination (dated by TCRdb to the late 2010s). Notes on the research overall: Libraries from fractions with low cell numbers were prepared with the SMART-Seq v4 Ultra Low Input RNA kit. To follow T-cell clones before and after primary and booster YFV17D yellow fever vaccination, bulk TCR alpha and beta repertoires were sequenced over time. Bulk PBMC replicates and cell subsets were isolated from blood drawn at multiple timepoints before and after both primary and secondary immunization. The cohort comprised two healthy male donors, one aged 18 to 29 and one aged 30 to 39 years.

This clonotype was counted between two and nine times. There is no known antigen for this receptor. No qualities accompany the bases; no much larger clone lies one base away. The reads were generated on an Illumina NovaSeq 6000. TCR cDNA was synthesized by 5'RACE template switching, which introduced a universal primer site and unique molecular identifiers. Priming for cDNA synthesis came from both the TCR alpha and TCR beta constant segments. Library amplification involved two PCR steps, and the second step added sample barcodes and sequencing adapters. Sequencing of libraries was done on Illumina HiSeq 2500 (2x100 bp) or NovaSeq (2x150 bp). Processing in the source paper ran as follows. Reads were demultiplexed and collapsed into UMI consensus sequences with MIGEC, and V(D)J alignment was performed with MiXCR. Using edgeR on replicate PBMC samples, clonotypes were called vaccine-responding if FDR was below 0.01 and the log2 fold change was above 5 up to day 15. Bulk clonotypes were assigned CD4 or CD8 identity according to which sequenced CD4 or CD8 repertoire held them at higher abundance. TCRdb's own reprocessing of the public reads used fastp at Q25 and MiXCR and kept productive beta chains. Each CDR3 protein gets just one entry, which takes the most common genes and DNA from the rows behind it. TCRdb assigned the V and J calls; the authors' analysis was not used. Within this sample are about 340,000 distinct CDR3 sequences, with around an eighth of them counted one time only. The ten most abundant clones make up roughly 3% of the sample.

The junction carries 15 bases between V and J, which are trimmed by 5 bases and 0 bases respectively. As encoded in the germline V gene, CDR1 is SGHTA while CDR2 is FQGNSA. From the cysteine through the phenylalanine, the CDR3 covers 16 amino acids. Only CDR3 DNA is held: 48 bases, read in frame from base 1. General conclusions and limits of the study: Most clones expanded after primary vaccination (roughly 96% of CD4 and around 89% of CD8) were re-detected after the booster, suggesting that broad memory maintenance occurred. A small share of clonotypes occurred in both CD4 and CD8 compartments, likely arising from convergent recombination. Computational filtering was needed because FACS-sorted repertoires could contain abundant contaminating clonotypes from the bulk population. Because the study included only a couple of donors, the extent to which the findings can be generalized is limited. Compared with the primary T-cell response, the secondary T-cell response was faster but weaker, reaching its peak on day 5 rather than on day 15.

The treatment or condition label, as the study defines it: live attenuated yellow fever vaccine strain. A standard Ficoll-Paque protocol was used to isolate PBMCs from peripheral blood. CD4 and CD8 T-cell fractions were isolated with Dynabeads CD4 and CD8 positive selection kits. TriZol was used to extract RNA from bulk PBMCs, from CD4 and CD8 fractions, and from dextramer-positive and dextramer-negative fractions. The clonotype comes from a man between 18 and 35 years old who received the YFV17D yellow fever vaccine. The chain is encoded by TRBV7-2 joined to TRBJ2-3, with a weak D call of TRBD1 (5 bases match). The sequencing here drew on CD4+ T cells sorted from PBMCs, taken 15 days after the yellow fever booster vaccination. The CDR3 sequence is CASSPLGVFSTDTQYF. The DNA reads TGTGCCAGCAGCCCGCTAGGGGTGTTTAGCACAGATACGCAGTATTTT.